These 10 T cell receptor beta chains share one sample of origin, sequenced in a study of blood T cell repertoires in COVID-19. Libraries were prepared by immunoSEQ multiplex PCR; TCRdb keeps only in-frame clonotypes and omits some of them. This sample has about 300,000 clones, with 90% found just once. The specimen sequenced was PBMCs or T cells enriched from blood (not recorded which). All receptors come from a woman between 18 and 30 years old with acute COVID-19.

This clone appeared once. The genes are TRBV4-2 and TRBJ2-7, with D possibly matching TRBD1 (6 bases). V gave up 0 bases and J gave up 6 bases, with 9 bases separating them. Germline CDR1 is LGHNA and CDR2 is YNFKEQ. This CDR3 has 13 residues. The CDR3 sequence: CASSQDTGREQYF. The DNA of the CDR3 is TGTGCCAGCAGCCAAGATACAGGGCGCGAGCAGTACTTC.

The chain has TRBV27 and TRBJ1-1; 8 nucleotides align to TRBD1. Per germline, CDR1 MNHEY and CDR2 SMNVEV (reference sequence). V trimming: 3 bases; J trimming: 5 bases; junction bases outside the gene matches: 17. The length of the CDR3 is 18 residues. This CDR3 reads CASSFSPVWTGRGTEAFF. In nucleotides, the CDR3 is TGTGCCAGCAGTTTCTCGCCAGTTTGGACAGGGAGGGGAACTGAAGCTTTCTTT.

About this clone: The same CDR3 also results from other DNA sequences found in this sample. V usage is TRBV7-2 and J usage is TRBJ2-7; no clear D gene. This CDR3 region has 13 residues. Germline-derived CDR1 and CDR2 are SGHTA and FQGNSA. V lost 1 base and J 6 bases, leaving 10 bases between the germline ends. The CDR3 coding sequence is TGTGCCAGCAGCTTAGAAGGCGGCTCCGAGCAGTACTTC. This gives the protein CASSLEGGSEQYF.

The CDR3 sequence: CASSLELQDTEAFF. The CDR3 DNA follows: TGTGCCAGCAGCTTAGAACTACAGGACACTGAAGCTTTCTTT. The V and J genes are TRBV11-2 and TRBJ1-1; maybe TRBD1 (5 bases). V lost 0 bases to trimming and J lost 3 bases, with 8 bases between them. Germline V gene data show CDR1 as SGHAT and CDR2 as FQNNGV. The CDR3 extends over 14 amino acids.

This clone was found a few times. In nucleotides, the CDR3 is TGCAGTGCTAGTGCTATAATGACAGCGAACACCGGGGAGCTGTTTTTT. Translated, it gives CSASAIMTANTGELFF. The J gene is TRBJ2-2, the V gene TRBV20-1, with D possibly matching TRBD1 (5 bases). The germline CDR1 and CDR2 sequences are DFQATT and SNEGSKA (reference sequence). Deletions cut 3 bases from V and 0 bases from J, with 14 bases between. This CDR3 is 16 amino acids long.

In its sample, this clone was seen once. The chain combines TRBV10-3 with TRBJ2-7; 7 nucleotides line up with TRBD1. Germline CDR1 is ENHRY and CDR2 is SYGVKD. This CDR3 is built from 12 residues. Trimming removed 10 bases from V and 4 bases from J; junction bases left unmatched: 7. The CDR3: CANGQDPYEQYF. CDR3 in DNA: TGTGCCAACGGACAGGACCCGTACGAGCAGTACTTC.

The CDR3 DNA reads TGCAGTGCTAGTTCTACAGGGGAGTCCTACAATGAGCAGTTCTTC. Protein sequence: CSASSTGESYNEQFF. This chain uses TRBV20-1 with TRBJ2-1; 7 bases fit TRBD1. Germline CDR1 DFQATT, CDR2 SNEGSKA (reference sequence). V gave up 3 bases and J gave up 1 base; unmatched junction bases: 6. There are 15 residues in the CDR3.

J is TRBJ2-5 and V is TRBV7-9, with D perhaps TRBD2 (5 bases). There are 15 residues in the CDR3. V was shortened by 4 bases and J by 5 bases, with 17 bases between the two germline ends. Germline values: CDR1 SEHNR, CDR2 FQNEAQ (reference sequence). The chain's CDR3 is CASSSSGWGMETQYF. In DNA form, the CDR3 reads TGTGCCAGCAGCTCGTCGGGGTGGGGAATGGAGACCCAGTACTTC.

This clone showed up just once. The rearrangement joins TRBV7-2 to TRBJ1-2; no clear D gene. Deletions cut 0 bases from V and 0 bases from J, with 11 bases between. Germline V gene data show CDR1 as SGHTA and CDR2 as FQGNSA. CDR3 length: 16 residues. CDR3 sequence: CASSLAMTTANYGYTF. CDR3 nucleotide sequence: TGTGCCAGCAGCTTAGCGATGACTACAGCTAACTATGGCTACACCTTC.

This sequence joins TRBV28 and TRBJ2-1; TRBD2 agrees at 10 bases. This CDR3 is built from 16 residues. CDR1 is MDHEN, CDR2 SYDVKM, per germline. Germline trimming cut 7 bases from V and 5 bases from J; bases unmatched to any gene: 11. The CDR3 DNA sequence: TGTGCCAGCATGGTAGCGGGAGGCCCACGAAACAATGAGCAGTTCTTC. This translates into CASMVAGGPRNNEQFF.